Given below is one T cell receptor beta chain in context. This clone was counted between two and nine times. This receptor's antigen is unknown. No clone much larger than this one lies a single base away; base qualities are absent. The data originate from a study of cytomegalovirus exposure and HLA in healthy donors (dated by TCRdb to the late 2010s). Background for the entire study: An earlier analysis of about 530 of the donors reported approximately 280 Gb of sequence data and around 120 million unique TCR beta sequences obtained from about 180 million T cells. The study profiled the T cell repertoires of 500 to 800 subjects by immunosequencing and related them to cytomegalovirus serostatus. Rather than using new phenotypic data, the later analysis identified candidate immune exposures from TCR beta sequences and from how often those sequences occurred across donors. The aim of the study was to test whether cataloging public T cell receptors could identify signatures of past pathogen exposure. An earlier analysis of about 620 of the donors applied high-throughput TCR beta sequencing to assess whether each TCR beta V gene segment acted as functional or pseudogenic. To study patterns of TCR occurrence, a later analysis re-analyzed previously published TCR beta repertoires from more than 550 donors and added high-resolution HLA genotyping. Every discovery cohort repertoire had been produced on one sequencing platform. To predict cytomegalovirus infection status, the study combined high-throughput TCR immunosequencing, statistical association of individual TCRs with disease status, and machine learning. HLA typing covered class I and class II loci at four-digit resolution. An early release that covered about 600 HLA-typed donors contained around 300 gigabases of sequencing data and around 85 million unique TCR sequences. Donor age, sex, ethnicity and CMV serostatus were collected together with the repertoire data. The number of donors typed differed by locus, with about 629-640 for A, B, C, DRB1 and DQB1, 522 for DQA1, 600 to 610 for DPA1, and 472 for DPB1. Among several hundred genotyped donors of the cohort, an average of approximately 240,000 unique TCR beta nucleotide sequences was sequenced per donor, of which approximately 19% were non-productive. In addition to the first cohort of around 670 subjects, a separate validation cohort of approximately 130 different subjects was used. Of the roughly 430 genotyped donors, 65% to 90% fell in the genetic ancestry cluster associated with self-reported Caucasian donors. Roughly five DR-DQ haplotypes were handled as single units for association and clustering, since linkage in the cohort was strong. A later genetic analysis used genome-wide SNP genotypes for about 55% of the 666 donors, treating that subset as a discovery cohort. Results the study describes overall, beyond this receptor: The study gave a list of about 150 TCR beta chains associated with cytomegalovirus. Broadly in line with IMGT annotations, most TCR beta V segments showed up in productive rearrangements about 87% or about 30% of the time in an earlier analysis of a few hundred of the donors. Assigning TCR associations to individual alleles was difficult when HLA alleles, especially DR and DQ, strongly co-occurred. According to a later analysis, parvovirus B19, influenza, CMV and Epstein-Barr virus appeared linked to several top co-occurrence clusters. Most CMV-associated TCR beta chains appeared to be HLA-restricted in a later analysis, and the HLA associations seemed to be driven largely by CMV exposure. This cohort had only TCR beta chains sequenced, and the lack of alpha or paired-chain data limited which features could be detected. The classifier was reported to diagnose cytomegalovirus status with high specificity and sensitivity in both the original and validation cohorts. An association between a missense DCLRE1C variant and V-gene and J-gene trimming of TCR beta chains was found in a later genetic analysis and replicated in an independent cohort. A further reported finding was that TCR beta sequences accurately predicted the HLA-A and HLA-B alleles for most subjects in the first cohort. In a later analysis, HLA-associated TCR beta chains were found to be more clonally expanded and to have lower generation probabilities than equally common non-associated chains. In a later analysis, TCR association rates were found to vary across HLA loci, with the most associated TCRs seen for DRB1 alleles and the fewest for HLA-C alleles. A cluster of highly shared sequence variants was judged likely to be a technical artifact of the sequencing pipeline. Because counts were too low, about 18 rarely observed V segments, including chromosome 9 orphons, were excluded from the earlier analysis of about 500 of the donors. Presence/absence analyses assumed roughly uniform sequencing depth across donors, an assumption that may not hold. According to the authors, the approach could potentially be generalized to other disease states and immunological phenotypes. Linkage disequilibrium might explain the correlated functional status among segregating V segments, but an unknown experimental factor could not be excluded. Immune exposure information for the cohort was limited to CMV serostatus. Because HLA typing was unavailable for some donors at each locus, only the typed subset was used in association tests. In a later analysis, about 17,000 TCR beta sequences were associated with specific HLA alleles at a false discovery rate of 0.05. Three of the identified cytomegalovirus-associated TCR beta chains were confirmed in vitro to be specific for cytomegalovirus antigens. Most TCR sequences were seen in very few donors, while some public TCRs were found in many individuals. Compared with the roughly 720-donor mean, donors in an Asian-associated ancestry cluster had fewer N-insertions in productive TCRs, according to a later genetic analysis. The 87-base-pair reads could not distinguish some IMGT-functional V segments, including TRBV6-2 and TRBV6-3, so those segments were excluded.

The CDR3 has 13 amino acids, counting the end cysteine and phenylalanine. The CDR3 DNA has 39 bases and is translated from base 1. The V end gives up 1 base and the J end 12 bases, leaving 9 bases in the junction not matched to a gene. The germline V gene yields SNHLY for CDR1 and FYNNEI for CDR2. The protocol used for the library was the immunoSEQ multiplex PCR assay. The multiplex PCR relied on a mix of 60 forward primers for TCR Vbeta segments and 13 reverse primers for TCR Jbeta segments. Amplification of the CDR3 region of rearranged TCR beta genes was performed with a multiplex PCR assay on genomic DNA. Amplified TCR beta libraries were sequenced as 87-base-pair reads on the Illumina HiSeq System. In the source study's methods: In a later analysis, around 80 million unique TCR beta chains were counted across the approximately 640 repertoires, and around 11 million of these chains were shared by at least two donors. A nearest-neighbor algorithm error-corrected the raw reads and collapsed the reads into unique sequences, merging closely related sequences to remove PCR and sequencing errors. Alignment of CDR3 sequences to IMGT reference sequences was used to assign V, D and J gene segments. For a sequence to be retained, a match of at least six nucleotides was required to both a V gene segment and a J gene segment. Rearrangements were called productive when the CDR3 lacked stop codons and stayed in frame with V and J; all others were non-productive. CDR3 was defined by IMGT convention, running from the second conserved V-encoded cysteine to the conserved J-encoded phenylalanine. The earlier analysis of some 580 of the donors excluded any sequence lacking an unambiguous match to a single V gene segment. In an earlier analysis of a few hundred of the donors, V segments were called functional above 56.7% productive rearrangements and were called segregating when the between-donor standard deviation exceeded 5%. To diagnose cytomegalovirus status from the catalog of TCR beta chain sequences, a statistical classification framework was built. In a later analysis, V and J genes were assigned by comparing TCR nucleotide sequences against IMGT/GENE-DB human TR gene sequences. A later analysis assigned CDR3 sequences and most-parsimonious VDJ recombination scenarios with the TCRdist pipeline. In a later analysis, each TCR beta chain was defined by its CDR3 amino acid sequence together with its V-gene family, and reads without a unique V-gene family were excluded. To address suspected cross-contamination and a sequencing artifact, a later analysis removed approximately 600 highly shared, low-generation-probability nucleotide sequences. In a later analysis, a clonal expansion index for each public chain was calculated from normalized within-repertoire ranks of inferred template counts. Generation probabilities in a later analysis came from a VDJ recombination model fitted to out-of-frame rearrangements, and those results were checked against IGoR. Hypergeometric tests were used in a later analysis to score TCR-TCR, TCR-HLA and TCR-CMV co-occurrence, with a repertoire-size bias correction applied to the TCR pairs. To estimate false discovery rates, a later analysis permuted the HLA or CMV assignments 20 times. In a later analysis, co-occurring TCRs were grouped using DBSCAN, and TCRdist sequence similarity was added for clustering within HLA-allele-positive subsets. Repertoires with fewer than 30,000 or more than 120,000 public chains, plus five repertoires with anomalous nucleotide sharing, were excluded from co-occurrence clustering. The source is immuneACCESS, and TCRdb retained only in-frame sequences with V and J called. Part of the clones is not carried over; for the studies checked, unresolved V genes explain less than half of this, and the remainder is unexplained. The D gene and trimming were derived from the DNA, and the V and J assignments and clone size from that table. In this sample the table shows roughly 68,000 clones, around 75% of which occur a single time. Of the sample, about 8% falls within the top ten clones.

In total, fewer than 750 healthy bone marrow donors made up the cohort. At the time of sampling, every cohort member was nominally healthy, though immune exposures that went unrecorded were likely present. The donor tested CMV seropositive, placing the donor among the 290 or so seropositive members of the cohort. Every donor gave a peripheral blood sample, and the peripheral blood mononuclear cells from that sample were used for TCR beta sequencing. The Qiagen DNeasy Blood Extraction Kit was used to extract genomic DNA from the blood cell samples. The sample taken for sequencing was PBMCs. The V and J segments used are TRBV2 and TRBJ2-7; 7 bases in the middle match TRBD2. This clonotype was sampled from a woman in her 30s in good health and CMV-seropositive. Here the CDR3 is given as CASSEGGRGDPYF. Read as DNA, the sequence is TGTGCCAGCAGTGAAGGGGGACGGGGGGATCCGTACTTC.